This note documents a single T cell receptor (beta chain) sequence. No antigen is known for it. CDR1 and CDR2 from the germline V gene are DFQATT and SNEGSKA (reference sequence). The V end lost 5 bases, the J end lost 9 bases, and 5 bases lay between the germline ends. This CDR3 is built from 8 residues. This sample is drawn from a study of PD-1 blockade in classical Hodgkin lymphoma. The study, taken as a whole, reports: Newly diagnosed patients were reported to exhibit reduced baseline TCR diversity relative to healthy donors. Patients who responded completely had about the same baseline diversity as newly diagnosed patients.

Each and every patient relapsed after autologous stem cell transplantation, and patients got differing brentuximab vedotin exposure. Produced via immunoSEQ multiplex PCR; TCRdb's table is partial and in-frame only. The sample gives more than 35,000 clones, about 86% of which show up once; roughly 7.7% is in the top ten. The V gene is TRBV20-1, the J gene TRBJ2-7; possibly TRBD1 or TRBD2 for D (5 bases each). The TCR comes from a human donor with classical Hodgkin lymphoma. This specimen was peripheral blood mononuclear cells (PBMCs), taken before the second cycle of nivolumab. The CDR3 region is CSAGGQYF. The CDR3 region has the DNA TGCAGTGCTGGGGGGCAGTACTTC.